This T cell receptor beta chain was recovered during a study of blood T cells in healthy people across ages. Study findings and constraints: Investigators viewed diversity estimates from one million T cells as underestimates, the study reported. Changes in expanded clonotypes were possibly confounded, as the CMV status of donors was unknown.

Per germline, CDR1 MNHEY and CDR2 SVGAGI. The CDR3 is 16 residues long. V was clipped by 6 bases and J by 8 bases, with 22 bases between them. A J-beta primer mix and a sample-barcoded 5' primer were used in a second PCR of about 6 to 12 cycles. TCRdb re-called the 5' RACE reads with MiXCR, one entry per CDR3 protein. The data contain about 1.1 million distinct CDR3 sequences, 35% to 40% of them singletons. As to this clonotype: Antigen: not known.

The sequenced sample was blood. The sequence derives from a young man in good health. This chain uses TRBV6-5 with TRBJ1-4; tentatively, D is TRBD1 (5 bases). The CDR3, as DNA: TGTGCCAGCAGCAAAACGGGCTGGGACGGAGGCGAAAAACTGTTTTTT. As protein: CASSKTGWDGGEKLFF.